This T cell receptor (beta chain) was captured by sequencing in a study of blood T cell repertoires in COVID-19. TCRdb keeps only in-frame clones here, not all; method: immunoSEQ multiplex PCR. Of under 250,000 clones in the sample, 80% to 90% were seen once. The specimen was peripheral blood. This sequence originates from a man aged 50 or older with COVID-19, enrolled during active disease.

In DNA form, the CDR3 reads TGTGCCAGTAGTGCAGCGGGGGAAATCGAGCAGTACTTC. It encodes CASSAAGEIEQYF. The chain combines TRBV19 with TRBJ2-7; 8 bases line up with TRBD2. Germline CDR1 LNHDA, CDR2 SQIVND (reference sequence). The CDR3 has 13 amino acids. Trimming took 5 bases from V and 6 from J; bases not matched to a gene: 6.